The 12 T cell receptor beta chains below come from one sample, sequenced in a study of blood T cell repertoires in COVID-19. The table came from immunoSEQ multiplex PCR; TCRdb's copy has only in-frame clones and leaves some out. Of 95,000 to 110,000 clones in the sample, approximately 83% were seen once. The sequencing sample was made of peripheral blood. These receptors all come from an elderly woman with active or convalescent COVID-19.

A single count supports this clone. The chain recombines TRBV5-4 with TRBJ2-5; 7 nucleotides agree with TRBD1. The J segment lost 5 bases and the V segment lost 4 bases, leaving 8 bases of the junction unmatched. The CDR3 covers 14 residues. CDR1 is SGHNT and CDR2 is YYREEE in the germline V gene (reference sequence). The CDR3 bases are TGTGCCAGCAGCCCAGGGGGATCTATGGAGACCCAGTACTTC. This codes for CASSPGGSMETQYF.

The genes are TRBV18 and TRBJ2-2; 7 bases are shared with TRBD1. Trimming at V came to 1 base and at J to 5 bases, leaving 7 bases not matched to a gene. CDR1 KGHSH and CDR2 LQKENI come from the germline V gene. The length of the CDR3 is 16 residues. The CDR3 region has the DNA TGTGCCAGCTCACCACAGTGGGACAGAGTTACCGGGGAGCTGTTTTTT. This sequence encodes CASSPQWDRVTGELFF.

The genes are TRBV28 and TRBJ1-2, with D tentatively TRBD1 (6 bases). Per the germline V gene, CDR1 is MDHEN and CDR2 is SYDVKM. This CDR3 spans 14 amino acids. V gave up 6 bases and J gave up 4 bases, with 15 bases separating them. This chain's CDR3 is CASSSTGTIYGYTF. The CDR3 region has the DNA TGTGCCAGCAGCTCGACAGGAACCATCTATGGCTACACCTTC.

Written as DNA, the CDR3 is TGTGCCAGTGACTGGGGCAGGGGGAGGACTGAAGCTTTCTTT. Protein sequence: CASDWGRGRTEAFF. This sequence joins TRBV28 and TRBJ1-1, with 7 bases aligning to TRBD1. The CDR3 totals 14 residues. V dropped 9 bases and J dropped 5; count of bases not matched to a gene: 12. The germline CDR1 and CDR2 sequences are MDHEN and SYDVKM.

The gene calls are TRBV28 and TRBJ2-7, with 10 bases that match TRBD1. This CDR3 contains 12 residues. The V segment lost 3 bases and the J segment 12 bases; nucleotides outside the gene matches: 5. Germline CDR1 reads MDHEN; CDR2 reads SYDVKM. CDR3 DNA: TGTGCCAGCAGTTTCAGGGACAGGGGTGGGTACTTC. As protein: CASSFRDRGGYF.

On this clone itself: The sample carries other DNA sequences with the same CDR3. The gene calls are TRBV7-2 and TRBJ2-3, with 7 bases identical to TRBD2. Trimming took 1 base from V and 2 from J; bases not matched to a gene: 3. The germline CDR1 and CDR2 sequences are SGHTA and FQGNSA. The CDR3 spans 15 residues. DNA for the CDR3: TGTGCCAGCAGCTTAGGACTAGCATACACAGATACGCAGTATTTT. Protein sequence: CASSLGLAYTDTQYF.

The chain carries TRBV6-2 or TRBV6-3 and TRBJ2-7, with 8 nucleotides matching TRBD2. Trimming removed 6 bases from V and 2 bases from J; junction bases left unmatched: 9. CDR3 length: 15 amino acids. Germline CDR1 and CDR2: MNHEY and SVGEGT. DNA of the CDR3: TGTGCCAGCAGCAACCGACTAGCGCCACCCTACGAGCAGTACTTC. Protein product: CASSNRLAPPYEQYF.

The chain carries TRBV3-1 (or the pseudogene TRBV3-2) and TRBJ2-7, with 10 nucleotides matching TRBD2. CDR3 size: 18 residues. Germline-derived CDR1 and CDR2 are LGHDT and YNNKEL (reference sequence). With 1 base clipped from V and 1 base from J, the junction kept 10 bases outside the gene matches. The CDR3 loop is CASSQVIAGGRQSYEQYF. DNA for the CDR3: TGTGCCAGCAGCCAAGTCATAGCGGGGGGACGCCAATCCTACGAGCAGTACTTC.

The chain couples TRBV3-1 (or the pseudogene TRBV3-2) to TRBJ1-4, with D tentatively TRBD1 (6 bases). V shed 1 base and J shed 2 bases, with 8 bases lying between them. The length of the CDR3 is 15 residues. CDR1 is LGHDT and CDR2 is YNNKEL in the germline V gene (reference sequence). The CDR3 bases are TGTGCCAGCAGCCAAGTCAGGGGCACTAATGAAAAACTGTTTTTT. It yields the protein CASSQVRGTNEKLFF.

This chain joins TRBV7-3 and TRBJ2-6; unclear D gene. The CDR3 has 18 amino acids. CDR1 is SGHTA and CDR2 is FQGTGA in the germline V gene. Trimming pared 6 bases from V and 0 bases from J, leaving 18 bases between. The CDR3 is CASSQVGSATSGANVLTF. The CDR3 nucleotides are TGTGCCAGCAGTCAAGTCGGCAGCGCTACCTCTGGGGCCAACGTCCTGACTTTC.

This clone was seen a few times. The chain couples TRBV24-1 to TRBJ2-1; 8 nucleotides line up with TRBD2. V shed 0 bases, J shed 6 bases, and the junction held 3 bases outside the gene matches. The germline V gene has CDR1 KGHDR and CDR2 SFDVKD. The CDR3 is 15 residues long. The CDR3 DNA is TGTGCCACCAGTGATTTGGGCGGGGGGACCAATGAGCAGTTCTTC. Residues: CATSDLGGGTNEQFF.

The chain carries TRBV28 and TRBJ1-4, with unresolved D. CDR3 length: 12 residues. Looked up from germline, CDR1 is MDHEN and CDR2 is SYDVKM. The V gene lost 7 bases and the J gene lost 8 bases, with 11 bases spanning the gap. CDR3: CASTVSGEKLFF. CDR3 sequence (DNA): TGTGCCAGCACAGTCTCAGGAGAAAAACTGTTTTTT.